This T cell receptor (beta chain) was identified in a study of T cell changes during pregnancy in multiple sclerosis. V was trimmed by 3 bases and J by 1 base, leaving 13 bases between them. CDR3 length: 16 residues. The germline gives CDR1 MDHEN, CDR2 SYDVKM. Assay: immunoSEQ multiplex PCR; the TCRdb copy retains only in-frame clones and omits some. The sample includes fewer than 35,000 clones, about 93% seen only once; the top ten take 0.4% to 0.5%. Sample: CD4+ T cells from peripheral blood mononuclear cells, taken in the second trimester of pregnancy. The gene calls are TRBV28 and TRBJ1-5, with D uncertain. The receptor comes from a female donor with multiple sclerosis, enrolled in a pregnancy study. Here the CDR3 reads CASSFPYGRSNQPQHF. The CDR3 region has the DNA TGTGCCAGCAGTTTCCCATATGGCAGGAGCAATCAGCCCCAGCATTTT.